A single sample is the source of the 18 T cell receptor beta chains below, sequenced in a study of control samples from healthy donors and cancer patients. The method was immunoSEQ multiplex PCR; TCRdb's version includes in-frame clones alone and lacks a portion of them. This table holds about 120,000 clones, about 89% found once. Sequenced sample: blood. These receptors all come from a man in his fifties or sixties in good health.

The CDR3 region has the DNA TGTGCCAGCAGTGAAAGGGGGGGGTTGGACTATGGCTACACCTTC. It encodes CASSERGGLDYGYTF. The chain uses TRBV6-1 and TRBJ1-2; possible D gene TRBD1, 6 bases. CDR3 length: 15 residues. Trimming left V 2 bases short and J 3 bases short, with 13 bases between. Germline V gives CDR1 MNHNS, CDR2 SASEGT.

This rearrangement joins TRBV4-1 to TRBJ1-1; unclear D gene. Germline V CDR1 and CDR2: MGHRA, YSYEKL. V gave up 0 bases and J gave up 6 bases, with 14 bases separating them. The CDR3 is 15 residues long. In DNA, the CDR3 is TGCGCCAGCAGCCAAGATTGGGCTATTGGGGCTGAAGCTTTCTTT. Translating it yields CASSQDWAIGAEAFF.

This chain's CDR3 is CSVGIRGGLDTQYF. The CDR3 DNA sequence: TGCAGCGTTGGAATCCGGGGGGGCTTGGATACGCAGTATTTT. The V gene is TRBV29-1, the J gene TRBJ2-3, with TRBD2 matching 8 bases. Germline CDR1 and CDR2: SQVTM and ANQGSEA. The V gene end was trimmed by 4 bases and the J gene end by 6 bases; junction bases not matched to a gene: 9. This CDR3 has 14 amino acids.

The chain links TRBV19 to TRBJ1-2; D might be TRBD1 (5 bases). Trimming removed 7 bases at V and 8 bases at J, with 17 bases between. Germline CDR1 is LNHDA and CDR2 is SQIVND (reference sequence). CDR3 length: 13 amino acids. The CDR3 DNA reads as TGTGCCAGTACCCCGGGACGCCGCTGGGGCTACACCTTC. Translating gives CASTPGRRWGYTF.

This clone came up once. The chain is built from TRBV7-9 and TRBJ1-3; tentatively, D is TRBD1 (5 bases). V was trimmed by 5 bases and J by 0 bases, leaving 14 bases between them. CDR3 size: 16 residues. The germline V gene encodes CDR1 SEHNR and CDR2 FQNEAQ (reference sequence). In DNA form, the CDR3 reads TGTGCCAGCAGCCCCCCAGGGTTTAGCTCTGGAAACACCATATATTTT. This codes for CASSPPGFSSGNTIYF. The full variable domain, its missing parts supplied by reference TRBV7-9 and TRBJ1-3, is DTGVSQNPRHKITKRGQNVTFRCDPISEHNRLYWYRQTLGQGPEFLTYFQNEAQLEKSRLLSDRFSAERPKGSFSTLEIQRTEQGDSAMYLCASSPPGFSSGNTIYFGEGSWLTVV.

This chain's CDR3 is CASSLSRGEHGELFF. CDR3 coding DNA: TGTGCCAGCAGTTTATCGCGGGGCGAACACGGGGAGCTGTTTTTT. This chain connects TRBV27 to TRBJ2-2; TRBD2 might be the D (6 bases). The length of the CDR3 is 15 residues. Trimming took 0 bases from V and 7 from J, leaving 12 bases between them. CDR1 is MNHEY and CDR2 is SMNVEV in the germline V gene (reference sequence).

The CDR3 DNA sequence: TGTGCCAGTAGTACGTCAGGCGGAGGAAACACCATATATTTT. It is translated as CASSTSGGGNTIYF. The rearrangement links TRBV19 to TRBJ1-3; no clear D. V was shortened by 4 bases and J by 4 bases, with 11 bases between the two germline ends. Germline V lookup: CDR1 LNHDA, CDR2 SQIVND (reference sequence). The CDR3 is 14 amino acids.

The genes are TRBV14 and TRBJ2-7, with unresolved D. This CDR3 is 15 amino acids long. CDR1 and CDR2 from the germline V gene are SGHDN and FVKESK. V lost 1 base and J 0 bases, leaving 10 bases between the germline ends. CDR3 amino acids: CASSQVGLRSYEQYF. The CDR3 nucleotides are TGTGCCAGCAGCCAAGTCGGATTACGCTCCTACGAGCAGTACTTC.

This chain uses TRBV7-6 with TRBJ2-7; D gene ambiguous. CDR3 length equals 13 residues. V lost 3 bases to trimming and J lost 0 bases, with 6 bases between them. Germline V CDR1 and CDR2: SGHVS, FNYEAQ. CDR3 amino acids: CASSFGDSYEQYF. As DNA, the CDR3 is TGTGCCAGCAGCTTTGGGGACTCCTACGAGCAGTACTTC.

Turning to this clone: This specimen includes other DNA sequences encoding the same CDR3. V usage is TRBV5-1 and J usage is TRBJ1-2; 7 nucleotides match TRBD1. CDR1 and CDR2 (germline): SGHRS, YFSETQ. V shed 0 bases, J shed 2 bases, and the junction held 4 bases outside the gene matches. The CDR3 has 15 amino acids. The CDR3 protein is CASSLEQGGNYGYTF. CDR3 nucleotide sequence: TGCGCCAGCAGCTTGGAGCAGGGGGGGAACTATGGCTACACCTTC.

The V call is TRBV24-1, the J call TRBJ1-2; D gene uncertain. Trimming cost V 4 bases and J 3 bases, with 11 bases left between them. This CDR3 has 14 residues. Germline V gives CDR1 KGHDR, CDR2 SFDVKD. CDR3 protein: CATSDPGRDYGYTF. CDR3 nucleotides: TGTGCCACCAGTGACCCAGGACGGGACTATGGCTACACCTTC.

This sequence joins TRBV6-6 and TRBJ1-2; no reliable D call. Trimming pared 5 bases from V and 8 bases from J, leaving 15 bases between. Germline assignment: CDR1 MNHNY and CDR2 SVGAGI (reference sequence). The CDR3 runs to 13 residues. This CDR3 reads CASSPTGPGGYTF. The CDR3 DNA follows: TGTGCCAGCAGTCCCACGGGTCCGGGCGGCTACACCTTC.

The gene calls are TRBV5-5 and TRBJ2-3; D unresolved. CDR3 length equals 13 residues. Germline-derived CDR1 and CDR2 are SGHKS and YYEKEE (reference sequence). V dropped 1 base and J dropped 4 bases, with 7 bases sitting between them. CDR3 sequence reads: CASSLWEADTQYF. In DNA, the CDR3 is TGTGCCAGCAGCTTGTGGGAAGCAGATACGCAGTATTTT.

V and J are TRBV19 and TRBJ1-2; tentatively, D is TRBD1 (6 bases). Germline V gene lookup returns CDR1 LNHDA and CDR2 SQIVND (reference sequence). Trimming shortened V by 2 bases and J by 4 bases, and 14 bases separated the two germline ends. The CDR3 covers 15 residues. CDR3 protein: CASSISRGAGYGYTF. In nucleotides, the CDR3 is TGTGCCAGTAGTATAAGTAGGGGGGCGGGCTATGGCTACACCTTC.

J is TRBJ2-7 and V is TRBV7-9; perhaps TRBD1 as D (6 bases). Germline-derived CDR1 and CDR2 are SEHNR and FQNEAQ (reference sequence). Trimming stripped 1 base from V and 3 bases from J, with 13 bases between. The CDR3 has 15 amino acids. CDR3 amino acids: CASSLGAGVDYEQYF. Written as DNA, the CDR3 is TGTGCCAGCAGCTTAGGGGCAGGGGTGGACTACGAGCAGTACTTC.

This sequence joins TRBV5-1 and TRBJ2-7; TRBD1 might be the D (5 bases). Germline loops: CDR1 SGHRS, CDR2 YFSETQ. V lost 3 bases, J lost 0 bases, and 10 bases lay in between. This CDR3 has 14 residues. The CDR3 loop reads CASSSDSYSYEQYF. The CDR3 DNA reads TGCGCCAGCAGCTCCGACAGTTACTCCTACGAGCAGTACTTC.

The rearrangement joins TRBV6-1 to TRBJ1-2, with TRBD1 identical over 7 bases. The CDR3 runs 13 residues. V lost 0 bases, J lost 13 bases, and 8 bases stayed unmatched. CDR1 is MNHNS, CDR2 SASEGT, per germline. The CDR3 DNA follows: TGTGCCAGCAGTGAAGCGCCGGAGGGGGCCAGCACCTTC. Translating it yields CASSEAPEGASTF.

The chain is built from TRBV5-1 and TRBJ2-3, with D perhaps TRBD1 or TRBD2 (5 bases each). CDR3 length equals 19 residues. The germline CDR1 and CDR2 sequences are SGHRS and YFSETQ. V lost 0 bases and J lost 3, with 23 bases in between. The CDR3 bases are TGCGCCAGCAGCTTGGCATCATATCGGGGCTACACGAGAACAGATACGCAGTATTTT. It translates to CASSLASYRGYTRTDTQYF.